One and the same sample provided the 2 T cell receptor beta chains below, sequenced in a study of human T cells and chemical hapten exposure. Time point of the sample: patch test 1, 2 weeks after DPC sensitization. The treatment was: therapeutic diphenylcyclopropenone sensitization with weekly scalp DPC. Each CDR3 protein gets one entry after TCRdb re-called the RACE reads with MiXCR. The repertoire has about 380,000 distinct CDR3 sequences, approximately 5.1% of them found once; the top ten carry 2% to 2.5%. The sequencing used whole blood, collected in connection with sensitization to the hapten diphenylcyclopropenone (DPC). Receptors were obtained from a woman aged 45-59 years with alopecia areata. Some clones in this sample may be carry-over from other donors' samples.

This clonotype was found a few times. The rearrangement uses TRBV6-1 and TRBJ1-2; 11 nucleotides match TRBD1. Trimming took 6 bases from V and 4 from J; bases not matched to a gene: 4. Germline CDR1 MNHNS, CDR2 SASEGT. The CDR3 has 14 amino acids. DNA of the CDR3: TGTGCCAGCAGGCCCGGGACAGGGGGCTATGGCTACACCTTC. Its protein product is CASRPGTGGYGYTF.

The chain uses TRBV20-1 and TRBJ2-7, with 7 bases lining up with TRBD1. Germline CDR1 is DFQATT and CDR2 is SNEGSKA (reference sequence). The CDR3 sequence is 15 residues long. V lost 3 bases and J lost 2; bases outside the gene matches: 10. The CDR3 is CSARGGQVPPYEQYF. The CDR3 DNA sequence: TGCAGTGCTAGGGGCGGACAGGTACCACCCTACGAGCAGTACTTC.